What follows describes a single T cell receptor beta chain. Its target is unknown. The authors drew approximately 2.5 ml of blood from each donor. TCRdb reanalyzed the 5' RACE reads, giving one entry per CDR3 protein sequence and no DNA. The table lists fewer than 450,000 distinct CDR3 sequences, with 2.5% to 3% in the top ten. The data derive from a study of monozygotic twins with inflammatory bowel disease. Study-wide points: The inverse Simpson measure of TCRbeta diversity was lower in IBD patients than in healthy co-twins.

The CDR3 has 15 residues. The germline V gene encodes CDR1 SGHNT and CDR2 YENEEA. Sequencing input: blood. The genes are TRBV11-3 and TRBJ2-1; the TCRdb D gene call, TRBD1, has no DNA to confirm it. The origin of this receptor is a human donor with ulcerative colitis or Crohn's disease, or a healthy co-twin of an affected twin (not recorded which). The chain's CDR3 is CASSWDRGPYNEQFF.